This TCR beta chain was captured in a study of blood T cell repertoires in COVID-19. Study at large: Both acute and convalescent COVID-19 samples were obtained from the United States, Italy and Spain. T cells, B-cell-depleted T cells, or PBMCs supplied cDNA or gDNA.

In the authors' methods: Quantification of nucleated cells was approximated via reference gene primer amplification. Clones were sequenced by immunoSEQ multiplex PCR, and TCRdb holds only the in-frame ones, with some missing. Clonal size and the V and J genes are those of that table, whereas D and trimming came from the DNA. The sample holds tens of thousands of clones, 85% to 90% seen once. With 5 bases clipped from V and 9 bases from J, the junction kept 5 bases outside the gene matches. The germline V gene encodes CDR1 SGHNT and CDR2 YENEEA. The CDR3 extends over 14 amino acids. This clone showed up just once.

The V call is TRBV11-3, the J call TRBJ1-3, with 12 bases matching TRBD1. The material sequenced was peripheral blood. The clonotype comes from a man between 45 and 60 years old with acute or convalescent COVID-19. The DNA of the CDR3 is TGTGCCAGCAGCCCCGGGACAGGGGGCAGCACCATATATTTT. Its protein product is CASSPGTGGSTIYF.